One and the same sample provided the 5 T cell receptor beta chains below, sequenced in a study of vaccination effects on CD4 cells after COVID-19. No cognate antigen is known for these TCRs. Data came from immunoSEQ multiplex PCR; TCRdb stores just in-frame clones and leaves some out. The sample consists of about 43,000 clones, around 81% of them appearing once. Peptide-pool stimulation followed by sequencing identified expanded antigen-specific CD4+ clonotypes in the ViraFEST assay. CD4+ T cells were isolated after 10 days of culture. None of the vaccinated had previously contracted SARS-CoV-2, and their nucleocapsid antibodies tested negative. The sequencing used CD4+ T cells from PBMCs cultured with SARS-CoV-2 spike peptides, collected before COVID-19 vaccination. Receptors were obtained from a human donor who received a COVID-19 vaccine.

The V and J genes are TRBV2 and TRBJ1-3, with unresolved D. The CDR3 consists of 13 residues. The germline CDR1 and CDR2 sequences are SNHLY and FYNNEI. V was shortened by 4 bases and J by 4 bases, with 8 bases between the two germline ends. The CDR3, as DNA: TGTGCCAGCAGTGGGGCGTCGGGAAACACCATATATTTT. This gives the protein CASSGASGNTIYF.

The V call is TRBV24-1, the J call TRBJ1-2; D gene unclear. This CDR3 spans 14 amino acids. V was pared by 9 bases and J by 3 bases, with 16 bases between. Germline lookup yields CDR1 KGHDR and CDR2 SFDVKD. The CDR3 loop is CATGGSPPDYGYTF. The DNA for the CDR3 is TGTGCCACCGGCGGGAGCCCACCGGACTATGGCTACACCTTC.

The chain uses TRBV27 and TRBJ2-3; no reliable D call. The germline V gene encodes CDR1 MNHEY and CDR2 SMNVEV (reference sequence). The V gene lost 9 bases and the J gene lost 2 bases, with 18 bases spanning the gap. The CDR3 consists of 15 residues. The CDR3 protein is CASKDIRDLTDTQYF. CDR3 nucleotide sequence: TGTGCCAGTAAAGACATAAGGGATCTCACAGATACGCAGTATTTT.

The gene calls are TRBV9 and TRBJ1-2; D might be TRBD1 (5 bases). V lost 3 bases to trimming and J lost 3 bases, with 12 bases between them. The CDR3 contains 14 residues. From germline, CDR1 is SGDLS and CDR2 YYNGEE. As DNA, the CDR3 is TGTGCCAGCAGCGGCCGGGGGATGGACTATGGCTACACCTTC. Translation: CASSGRGMDYGYTF.

The V gene is TRBV9, the J gene TRBJ1-2; 10 nucleotides match TRBD1. The CDR3 contains 16 residues. Losses at the gene ends were 3 bases for V and 5 bases for J; bases not matched to a gene: 10. In germline, CDR1 is SGDLS, CDR2 YYNGEE. This chain's CDR3 is CASSGQGAGKIYGYTF. CDR3 nucleotides: TGTGCCAGCAGCGGACAGGGGGCGGGAAAGATATATGGCTACACCTTC.